The clone carrying this T cell receptor (beta chain) has only one observation. These data come from a study of blood T cell repertoires in COVID-19. Study in general: The United States, Italy and Spain provided the acute and convalescent COVID-19 samples. The cDNA or gDNA used as material had been derived from T cells, B-cell-depleted T cells, or PBMCs.

Germline V gene data show CDR1 as SQVTM and CDR2 as ANQGSEA. Trimming stripped 4 bases from V and 6 bases from J, with 13 bases between. This CDR3 comprises 12 residues. In the source study's methods: The authors estimated nucleated cell counts from reference gene primer amplification. The protocol was immunoSEQ multiplex PCR, while the TCRdb copy is restricted to in-frame clones and leaves out a portion. V, J and clone size were drawn from that table, and D and trimming were deduced from the DNA. The sample holds around 65,000 clones, under 85% seen once. The sequence was obtained from a woman in her 50s with active or convalescent COVID-19. The rearrangement links TRBV29-1 to TRBJ2-7; D might be TRBD1 (5 bases). The sample comprised peripheral blood. CDR3 sequence (DNA): TGCAGCGTTGCCAGGGCGTCCAGCGAGCAGTACTTC. This codes for CSVARASSEQYF.